This entry features one TCR beta chain sequence. What it recognizes is unknown. The CDR3 spans 12 residues. Germline lookup yields CDR1 SGHDN and CDR2 FVKESK. The V end was cut by 3 bases, the J end by 8 bases, with 10 bases between. The sample is drawn from a study of cytomegalovirus exposure and HLA in healthy donors. Study-wide context: Assignment to the Caucasian-associated ancestry cluster applied to less than 85% of the 300 to 500 genotyped donors. Findings and limits, study-wide: The study labeled more than 150 TCR beta chains cytomegalovirus-associated. In the analysis, some V segments, TRBV6-2 and TRBV6-3 included, were excluded as indistinguishable.

Primers for the PCR totalled 60 Vbeta and 13 Jbeta. TCRdb's copy holds only in-frame clones and misses some; the assay was immunoSEQ multiplex PCR. This sample has around 91,000 clones, with approximately 84% found just once. V and J are TRBV14 and TRBJ1-2; the D is unclear. The receptor was isolated from a man younger than 35 in good health and CMV-seronegative. Source material: PBMCs. The CDR3 sequence: CASSQRPVGYTF. CDR3 in DNA: TGTGCCAGCAGCCAGCGGCCGGTCGGCTACACCTTC. Looking up the rest from reference TRBV14 and TRBJ1-2 gives the full variable domain: EAGVTQFPSHSVIEKGQTVTLRCDPISGHDNLYWYRRVMGKEIKFLLHFVKESKQDESGMPNNRFLAERTGGTYSTLKVQPAELEDSGVYFCASSQRPVGYTFGSGTRLTVV.